These 17 T cell receptor beta chains were all obtained from the same sample, sequenced in a study of cytomegalovirus exposure and HLA in healthy donors. Repertoires were generated with immunoSEQ multiplex PCR, while TCRdb's copy carries only in-frame clones and drops some. Seen here are about 240,000 clones, around 87% observed once, and the top ten hold 1.2%. Sequenced sample: PBMCs. The receptors derive from a woman in her twenties or thirties in good health and CMV-seropositive.

The DNA of the CDR3 is TGTGCCAGCAGCATAGGGACACTGTCCTACGAGCAGTACTTC. Encoded protein: CASSIGTLSYEQYF. The chain joins TRBV11-3 to TRBJ2-7, with D possibly TRBD1 on 6 matching bases. The CDR3 consists of 14 residues. Trimming shortened V by 5 bases and J by 1 base, and 12 bases separated the two germline ends. Germline V CDR1 and CDR2: SGHNT, YENEEA.

This rearrangement joins TRBV30 to TRBJ2-2, with 7 bases that match TRBD2. V was clipped by 7 bases and J by 6 bases; unmatched bases: 11. Germline CDR1 and CDR2: GTSNPN and SVGIG (reference sequence). The CDR3 totals 14 residues. The CDR3 spells CASDGAGEPGELFF. CDR3 coding DNA: TGTGCCTCTGATGGGGCGGGAGAACCCGGGGAGCTGTTTTTT.

This clone is a singleton in its sample. The chain links TRBV29-1 to TRBJ1-4; 8 bases map to TRBD1. The CDR3 runs 16 residues. With V trimmed by 3 bases and J by 5 bases, 11 bases remained unmatched. Germline lookup yields CDR1 SQVTM and CDR2 ANQGSEA. Here the CDR3 reads CSVERQGAWGNEKLFF. The CDR3 coding sequence is TGCAGCGTTGAGAGGCAGGGGGCCTGGGGAAATGAAAAACTGTTTTTT.

V usage is TRBV5-5 and J usage is TRBJ2-7; tentative D call: TRBD2 (5 bases). Per germline, CDR1 SGHKS and CDR2 YYEKEE (reference sequence). This CDR3 spans 13 amino acids. Trimming stripped 3 bases from V and 2 bases from J, with 9 bases between. CDR3 sequence (DNA): TGTGCCAGCAGCTGGGCGGGTCCCTACGAGCAGTACTTC. It specifies CASSWAGPYEQYF. Full variable domain (remainder filled in from reference TRBV5-5 and TRBJ2-7): DAGVTQSPTHLIKTRGQQVTLRCSPISGHKSVSWYQQVLGQGPQFIFQYYEKEERGRGNFPDRFSARQFPNYSSELNVNALLLGDSALYLCASSWAGPYEQYFGPGTRLTVT.

The genes are TRBV5-1 and TRBJ2-7, with a tentative D call TRBD2 (5 bases). V lost 0 bases and J 6 bases, leaving 10 bases between the germline ends. There are 13 residues in the CDR3. The germline gives CDR1 SGHRS, CDR2 YFSETQ. CDR3: CASSLVEGGEQYF. As DNA, the CDR3 is TGCGCCAGCAGCTTGGTCGAGGGTGGCGAGCAGTACTTC. The entire variable domain, with the rest obtained from reference TRBV5-1 and TRBJ2-7, is as follows: KAGVTQTPRYLIKTRGQQVTLSCSPISGHRSVSWYQQTPGQGLQFLFEYFSETQRNKGNFPGRFSGRQFSNSRSEMNVSTLELGDSALYLCASSLVEGGEQYFGPGTRLTVT.

There are a few counts of this clone. This chain links TRBV7-2 with TRBJ2-7, with D uncertain. Germline assignment: CDR1 SGHTA and CDR2 FQGNSA. With 0 bases removed from V and 3 bases from J, the gap between germline ends came to 12 bases. The CDR3 is 15 amino acids. Written as DNA, the CDR3 is TGTGCCAGCAGCTTAGCCTTAGCCCATTTCTACGAGCAGTACTTC. Translating it yields CASSLALAHFYEQYF.

The rearrangement links TRBV27 to TRBJ1-1; the D gene is possibly TRBD1 (5 bases). This CDR3 is built from 17 residues. Germline V gives CDR1 MNHEY, CDR2 SMNVEV (reference sequence). The V and J ends lost 5 bases and 4 bases respectively, with 23 bases between them. The CDR3 reads CASSHGVGLGGSTEAFF. The CDR3 DNA reads TGTGCCAGCAGTCACGGGGTGGGACTGGGCGGGAGCACTGAAGCTTTCTTT.

This chain links TRBV6-5 with TRBJ2-7, with 10 positions matching TRBD2. The CDR3 has 15 amino acids. V shed 5 bases, J shed 0 bases, and the junction held 4 bases outside the gene matches. Germline V gene data show CDR1 as MNHEY and CDR2 as SVGAGI. The CDR3 sequence is CASSALAGASYEQYF. CDR3 DNA sequence: TGTGCCAGCAGTGCCCTAGCGGGAGCCTCCTACGAGCAGTACTTC.

This clone has just one count. The chain couples TRBV2 to TRBJ2-3; the match to TRBD2 covers 9 bases. CDR1 SNHLY and CDR2 FYNNEI come from the germline V gene. J lost 4 bases, V lost 2 bases, and 1 base had no gene match. The CDR3 loop spans 14 amino acids. CDR3 bases: TGTGCCAGCAGTGAAAGCGGGAGGCCAGATACGCAGTATTTT. Translation gives CASSESGRPDTQYF.

This clone was recorded only once. The chain joins TRBV11-3 to TRBJ2-5; 10 bases agree with TRBD2. V lost 4 bases to trimming and J lost 5 bases; unmatched junction nucleotides: 10. Germline V gene lookup returns CDR1 SGHNT and CDR2 YENEEA. The CDR3 spans 16 residues. The CDR3 loop is CASSSRTGTSAETQYF. Here the CDR3 DNA reads TGTGCCAGCAGCTCCCGCACCGGGACTAGCGCGGAGACCCAGTACTTC.

V is TRBV19 and J is TRBJ2-1, with 15 bases identical to TRBD2. Germline CDR1 LNHDA, CDR2 SQIVND (reference sequence). The CDR3 contains 17 residues. V shed 5 bases and J 4 bases; nucleotides not matched to a gene: 6. The chain's CDR3 is CASSLRTSGRAYNEQFF. CDR3 bases: TGTGCCAGTAGTCTACGGACTAGCGGGAGGGCTTACAATGAGCAGTTCTTC.

This chain links TRBV7-9 with TRBJ1-1, with D unclear. With 1 base removed from V and 6 bases from J, the gap between germline ends came to 6 bases. Germline CDR1 SEHNR, CDR2 FQNEAQ (reference sequence). The CDR3 is 12 residues long. CDR3 sequence (DNA): TGTGCCAGCAGCTTAGAATCCGCTGAAGCTTTCTTT. This translates into CASSLESAEAFF.

The J gene is TRBJ2-1, the V gene TRBV5-1; 10 bases match TRBD1. V was clipped by 1 base and J by 5 bases; unmatched bases: 6. Germline V gives CDR1 SGHRS, CDR2 YFSETQ. The CDR3 spans 16 residues. The CDR3 protein is CASSLQGQGSDNEQFF. In DNA, the CDR3 is TGCGCCAGCAGCTTGCAGGGACAGGGGTCGGACAATGAGCAGTTCTTC.

This clone was seen only once. The sample has other DNA sequences that encode this CDR3 too. The chain joins TRBV9 to TRBJ1-3; D is possibly TRBD1 (5 bases). The germline V gene encodes CDR1 SGDLS and CDR2 YYNGEE. Between the trimmed V and J ends, which lost 0 bases and 1 base, there was a span of 5 bases. The CDR3 runs to 14 residues. DNA for the CDR3: TGTGCCAGCAGCGTAGCAGGGTCTGGAAACACCATATATTTT. Encoded protein: CASSVAGSGNTIYF.

In this sample, this clone turned up once. A junction end diverges from the germline sequence, so it may reflect a read error. The V gene is TRBV19, the J gene TRBJ2-6, with 7 bases aligning to TRBD2. In germline, CDR1 is LNHDA, CDR2 SQIVND (reference sequence). This CDR3 has 17 residues. The CDR3 region has the DNA TGTGCCAGTAGTCGGGTTGGGGACTATCCTGGGGCCAACGTCCCGACTTTC. Protein: CASSRVGDYPGANVPTF.

CDR3 nucleotides: TGTGCCAGCAGTTCCCCTCCAGAGGCGAATGAGCAGTTCTTC. It yields the protein CASSSPPEANEQFF. The chain is built from TRBV6-6 and TRBJ2-1, with unresolved D. The CDR3 is 14 residues long. V was pared by 4 bases and J by 7 bases, with 14 bases between. Germline V gives CDR1 MNHNY, CDR2 SVGAGI (reference sequence).

This sequence joins TRBV5-6 and TRBJ2-3; 13 bases line up with TRBD2. Germline CDR1 reads SGHDT; CDR2 reads YYEEEE. The CDR3 has 17 residues. V was pared by 1 base and J by 4 bases, with 6 bases of the junction left unmatched. CDR3 DNA: TGTGCCAGCAGCTTGCGAGGACTAGCGGGAGATCCAGATACGCAGTATTTT. It codes for CASSLRGLAGDPDTQYF.